This passage covers 23 T cell receptor beta chains from one sample sequenced in a study of T cell clonotyping in hematopoietic cell transplantation. Method: immunoSEQ multiplex PCR; TCRdb's copy keeps in-frame clones and lacks some. In the table there are 15,000 to 20,000 clones, approximately 81% of which are singletons. The sequences come from PBMCs, collected 100 days after allogeneic stem cell transplant. All receptors come from a male patient in his sixties who had an allogeneic stem cell transplant from a related donor, so the T cells may come from the graft donor. Some clones in this sample may be carry-over from other donors' samples.

The V and J genes are TRBV5-4 and TRBJ2-7; D call uncertain. This CDR3 comprises 14 residues. Germline lookup yields CDR1 SGHNT and CDR2 YYREEE (reference sequence). Deletions cut 3 bases from V and 2 bases from J, with 12 bases between. The CDR3: CASSWATETYEQYF. The CDR3 nucleotides are TGTGCCAGCAGCTGGGCGACGGAAACCTACGAGCAGTACTTC.

The V and J genes are TRBV5-6 and TRBJ2-7, with 10 bases that match TRBD2. Germline CDR1 is SGHDT and CDR2 is YYEEEE. The CDR3 is 14 amino acids. J gave up 4 bases and V 4 bases, and 5 bases lay outside the gene matches. The CDR3 spells CASSPGLADYEQYF. For the CDR3, the DNA is TGTGCCAGCAGCCCCGGACTAGCGGATTACGAGCAGTACTTC.

This chain connects TRBV7-2 to TRBJ1-1; maybe TRBD1 (5 bases). Trimming removed 4 bases at V and 1 base at J, with 13 bases between. Germline CDR1 reads SGHTA; CDR2 reads FQGNSA. The CDR3 extends over 15 amino acids. The CDR3 loop is CASSWGNGENTEAFF. The DNA for the CDR3 is TGTGCCAGCAGCTGGGGCAATGGGGAGAACACTGAAGCTTTCTTT.

V is TRBV6-6 and J is TRBJ1-2, with 9 bases matching TRBD1. Germline V gene data show CDR1 as MNHNY and CDR2 as SVGAGI (reference sequence). With 6 bases clipped from V and 4 bases from J, the junction kept 6 bases outside the gene matches. The CDR3 is made up of 14 amino acids. CDR3 sequence: CASRTGGEAYGYTF. The CDR3 DNA is TGTGCCAGCAGGACAGGGGGGGAGGCCTATGGCTACACCTTC.

The gene calls are TRBV4-3 and TRBJ1-2, with 7 bases fitting TRBD1. Trimming cost V 0 bases and J 3 bases; bases outside gene matches: 4. The germline CDR1 and CDR2 sequences are LGHNA and YSLEER. The CDR3 is 15 amino acids. The CDR3 DNA is TGCGCCAGCAGCCAAGATGGGCAGGGGGACTATGGCTACACCTTC. This gives the protein CASSQDGQGDYGYTF.

The gene calls are TRBV10-3 and TRBJ2-7, with D possibly being TRBD1 (6 bases). This CDR3 comprises 14 residues. Between the trimmed V and J ends, which lost 1 base and 3 bases, there was a span of 10 bases. Germline values: CDR1 ENHRY, CDR2 SYGVKD. The CDR3 coding sequence is TGTGCCATCAGTGAGTTACAGGGCAGCTACGAGCAGTACTTC. It translates to CAISELQGSYEQYF.

The V and J genes are TRBV6-5 and TRBJ2-7; no clear D gene. The CDR3 contains 13 residues. Germline V lookup: CDR1 MNHEY, CDR2 SVGAGI. The V end lost 5 bases, the J end lost 0 bases, and 8 bases lay between the germline ends. The CDR3, as DNA: TGTGCCAGCAGTCCACCCCGCTCCTACGAGCAGTACTTC. It translates to CASSPPRSYEQYF.

This rearrangement joins TRBV4-2 to TRBJ1-1; D not resolved. The CDR3 is 15 amino acids. V dropped 1 base and J dropped 0 bases, with 9 bases sitting between them. Germline assignment: CDR1 LGHNA and CDR2 YNFKEQ. CDR3 bases: TGTGCCAGCAGCCAAGTGGGCAGTGTGAACACTGAAGCTTTCTTT. Translating it yields CASSQVGSVNTEAFF.

V is TRBV11-2 and J is TRBJ2-1; weak D call: TRBD2 (5 bases). The germline V gene encodes CDR1 SGHAT and CDR2 FQNNGV. The V gene lost 4 bases and the J gene lost 2 bases, with 15 bases spanning the gap. The CDR3 loop spans 16 amino acids. The CDR3 DNA follows: TGTGCCAGCAGCTCCCAATCGGGGTCCACCTACAATGAGCAGTTCTTC. Residues: CASSSQSGSTYNEQFF.

Only one count was recorded for this clone. The V and J genes are TRBV28 and TRBJ2-1; D gene uncertain. V gave up 4 bases and J gave up 5 bases, with 6 bases separating them. The CDR3 contains 12 residues. Germline lookup yields CDR1 MDHEN and CDR2 SYDVKM. This chain's CDR3 is CASSSADNEQFF. The DNA for the CDR3 is TGTGCCAGCAGTTCAGCAGACAATGAGCAGTTCTTC. The variable domain in full, completed from reference TRBV28 and TRBJ2-1, reads DVKVTQSSRYLVKRTGEKVFLECVQDMDHENMFWYRQDPGLGLRLIYFSYDVKMKEKGDIPEGYSVSREKKERFSLILESASTNQTSMYLCASSSADNEQFFGPGTRLTVL.

The gene calls are TRBV4-2 and TRBJ1-4; D might be TRBD1 (6 bases). The CDR3 is made up of 15 amino acids. Germline CDR1 reads LGHNA; CDR2 reads YNFKEQ. Trimming left V 4 bases short and J 6 bases short, with 15 bases between. CDR3 amino acids: CASSPRGTSDEKLFF. The CDR3, as DNA: TGTGCCAGCAGCCCCCGGGGGACATCGGATGAAAAACTGTTTTTT.

The J gene is TRBJ1-6, the V gene TRBV15; 8 bases agree with TRBD1. In germline, CDR1 is LNHNV, CDR2 YYDKDF (reference sequence). Losses at the gene ends were 3 bases for V and 10 bases for J; bases not matched to a gene: 8. The CDR3 extends over 15 amino acids. In DNA, the CDR3 is TGTGCCACCAGCAGCTCCGGAGACAGGGGCTCACCCCTCCACTTT. This gives the protein CATSSSGDRGSPLHF.

The chain combines TRBV19 with TRBJ2-6, with D perhaps matching TRBD2 (5 bases). Looked up from germline, CDR1 is LNHDA and CDR2 is SQIVND (reference sequence). This CDR3 region has 15 residues. V gave up 2 bases and J gave up 2 bases, with 7 bases separating them. The CDR3, as DNA: TGTGCCAGTAGTATAACCGGGGCTGGGGCCAACGTCCTGACTTTC. It specifies CASSITGAGANVLTF.

The chain combines TRBV30 with TRBJ2-7; TRBD1 agrees at 8 bases. The J segment lost 3 bases and the V segment lost 4 bases, leaving 5 bases of the junction unmatched. CDR3 length: 13 amino acids. Germline V lookup: CDR1 GTSNPN, CDR2 SVGIG (reference sequence). CDR3 in amino acids: CAWMGTGGYEQYF. CDR3 DNA sequence: TGTGCCTGGATGGGGACAGGAGGCTACGAGCAGTACTTC.

The gene calls are TRBV19 and TRBJ2-7; D remains unclear. Germline loops: CDR1 LNHDA, CDR2 SQIVND (reference sequence). This CDR3 spans 13 amino acids. Trimming took 3 bases from V and 3 from J, leaving 9 bases between them. Here the CDR3 reads CASSMGRLYEQYF. CDR3 sequence (DNA): TGTGCCAGTAGTATGGGCAGGCTCTACGAGCAGTACTTC.

The rearrangement links TRBV28 to TRBJ1-2; 7 positions match TRBD1. The V segment lost 6 bases and the J segment 7 bases; nucleotides outside the gene matches: 8. Germline lookup yields CDR1 MDHEN and CDR2 SYDVKM. The CDR3 covers 13 residues. CDR3 residues: CASSLDRTGGYTF. In DNA, the CDR3 is TGTGCCAGCAGCTTGGACAGGACGGGTGGCTACACCTTC.

The chain recombines TRBV7-2 with TRBJ1-4; D unclear. The CDR3 is 13 amino acids. CDR1 is SGHTA and CDR2 is FQGNSA in the germline V gene. V lost 0 bases to trimming and J lost 11 bases, with 10 bases between them. This CDR3 is CASSLAGTGKLFF. The DNA for the CDR3 is TGTGCCAGCAGCTTAGCGGGTACCGGGAAACTGTTTTTT.

The table lists this clone with a few counts. The chain couples TRBV19 to TRBJ2-7; TRBD1 might be the D (6 bases). The CDR3 has 14 residues. CDR1 is LNHDA and CDR2 is SQIVND in the germline V gene (reference sequence). V was shortened by 6 bases and J by 10 bases, with 22 bases between the two germline ends. Here the CDR3 DNA reads TGTGCCAGTAGAGAGGTGGGGCAGGGGTCATACCAGTACTTC. This encodes CASREVGQGSYQYF.

This rearrangement joins TRBV5-1 to TRBJ1-5, with TRBD1 identical over 8 bases. This CDR3 comprises 14 residues. With V trimmed by 3 bases and J by 6 bases, 5 bases remained unmatched. The germline V gene encodes CDR1 SGHRS and CDR2 YFSETQ. This CDR3 reads CASSSGQGGQPQHF. The CDR3 region has the DNA TGCGCCAGCAGCTCCGGACAGGGAGGTCAGCCCCAGCATTTT.

The chain recombines TRBV6-6 with TRBJ1-2; D is unresolved. The CDR3 runs 13 residues. Germline V lookup: CDR1 MNHNY, CDR2 SVGAGI (reference sequence). V lost 5 bases, J lost 3 bases, and 10 bases lay in between. The CDR3: CASSREGHYGYTF. Here the CDR3 DNA reads TGTGCCAGCAGTCGTGAAGGCCACTATGGCTACACCTTC.

This clone was seen just once. The chain has TRBV5-8 and TRBJ2-2; a possible D gene is TRBD2 (6 bases). This CDR3 has 14 amino acids. Looked up from germline, CDR1 is SGHTS and CDR2 is YDEGEE. V lost 7 bases and J lost 0, with 10 bases in between. CDR3 coding DNA: TGTGCCAGCGGGAGGCCCTCGAACACCGGGGAGCTGTTTTTT. Its translation: CASGRPSNTGELFF.

J is TRBJ1-6 and V is TRBV19; D uncertain. The CDR3 is 15 amino acids. Germline V CDR1 and CDR2: LNHDA, SQIVND (reference sequence). V gave up 1 base and J gave up 7 bases, with 11 bases separating them. CDR3 sequence: CASSIGNYPNSPLHF. The CDR3 bases are TGTGCCAGTAGTATAGGGAATTATCCGAATTCACCCCTCCACTTT.

The rearrangement links TRBV7-2 to TRBJ2-7; the match to TRBD1 covers 7 bases. J lost 4 bases, V lost 5 bases, and 11 bases had no gene match. The CDR3 length is 15 residues. CDR1 SGHTA and CDR2 FQGNSA come from the germline V gene. CDR3 loop: CASSHLDRARYEQYF. In DNA, the CDR3 is TGTGCCAGCAGCCACCTCGACAGGGCACGGTACGAGCAGTACTTC.